The next 8 T cell receptor beta chains were all read from a single sample in a study of T cell changes during pregnancy in multiple sclerosis. Sequencing was performed with immunoSEQ multiplex PCR; in TCRdb, only in-frame clones are kept and a portion is missing. This sample has about 40,000 clones, with roughly 91% found just once. The source material was CD8+ T cells from peripheral blood mononuclear cells, sampled before pregnancy. The receptors come from a female donor with multiple sclerosis, enrolled in a pregnancy study.

The chain uses TRBV7-9 and TRBJ2-1; a possible D gene is TRBD2 (6 bases). CDR3 length: 19 residues. V lost 5 bases and J 0 bases, leaving 23 bases between the germline ends. Looked up from germline, CDR1 is SEHNR and CDR2 is FQNEAQ (reference sequence). The CDR3, as DNA: TGTGCCAGCAGCCCCCAGGAGGGTAGCGGTTCAAGCTCCTACAATGAGCAGTTCTTC. As protein: CASSPQEGSGSSSYNEQFF.

The rearrangement uses TRBV27 and TRBJ2-7, with a weak D call TRBD2 (6 bases). Germline values: CDR1 MNHEY, CDR2 SMNVEV (reference sequence). V was cut by 2 bases and J by 6 bases, with 11 bases left in between. The CDR3 is 13 amino acids. The CDR3 loop is CASSLQLAGEQYF. The DNA of the CDR3 is TGTGCCAGCAGTTTACAACTAGCTGGCGAGCAGTACTTC.

CDR3 bases: TGTGCCAGTAGTGCCTACAGGGAAAGCTACGAGCAGTACTTC. Its protein product is CASSAYRESYEQYF. The genes are TRBV19 and TRBJ2-7; maybe TRBD1 (6 bases). Germline lookup yields CDR1 LNHDA and CDR2 SQIVND (reference sequence). Trimming left V 5 bases short and J 3 bases short, with 14 bases between. The CDR3 totals 14 residues.

This chain joins TRBV7-9 and TRBJ2-5; 15 bases fit TRBD2. Losses at the gene ends were 4 bases for V and 5 bases for J; bases not matched to a gene: 8. CDR3 length equals 17 residues. Germline V lookup: CDR1 SEHNR, CDR2 FQNEAQ (reference sequence). DNA of the CDR3: TGTGCCAGCAGCTCGGGGACTAGCGGGGGGTCTTGGGAGACCCAGTACTTC. It is translated as CASSSGTSGGSWETQYF. The full variable domain, in which reference TRBV7-9 and TRBJ2-5 provide the parts outside the CDR3, is DTGVSQNPRHKITKRGQNVTFRCDPISEHNRLYWYRQTLGQGPEFLTYFQNEAQLEKSRLLSDRFSAERPKGSFSTLEIQRTEQGDSAMYLCASSSGTSGGSWETQYFGPGTRLLVL.

V gene TRBV4-2 combines with J gene TRBJ2-7; TRBD2 aligns across 9 bases. The junction had 9 bases not matched to a gene; V was cut back by 1 base and J by 2 bases. CDR3 length: 17 amino acids. Germline CDR1 reads LGHNA; CDR2 reads YNFKEQ. CDR3 loop: CASSQGPTSGLAYEQYF. The CDR3, as DNA: TGTGCCAGCAGCCAAGGGCCTACTAGCGGGCTCGCCTACGAGCAGTACTTC.

This clone occurred a few times. This sequence joins TRBV28 and TRBJ2-7; D perhaps matches TRBD2 (6 bases). The V gene lost 5 bases and the J gene lost 5 bases, with 16 bases spanning the gap. This CDR3 is built from 14 residues. Germline V gene data show CDR1 as MDHEN and CDR2 as SYDVKM. The chain's CDR3 is CASSDPGLENEQYF. The DNA of the CDR3 is TGTGCCAGCAGTGACCCGGGACTGGAAAACGAGCAGTACTTC.

This chain connects TRBV29-1 to TRBJ1-4; no clear D gene. Between the trimmed V and J ends, which lost 0 bases and 0 bases, there was a span of 8 bases. The CDR3 is 15 residues long. CDR1 is SQVTM and CDR2 is ANQGSEA in the germline V gene. The CDR3 DNA reads as TGCAGCGTTGAAGATCTCAGGTCAACTAATGAAAAACTGTTTTTT. The encoded protein is CSVEDLRSTNEKLFF.

The chain links TRBV28 to TRBJ1-5; maybe TRBD1 (6 bases). Germline CDR1 is MDHEN and CDR2 is SYDVKM. V lost 4 bases and J lost 7, with 11 bases in between. The CDR3 is 13 amino acids. CDR3 amino acids: CASSSGVWQPQHF. The CDR3 nucleotides are TGTGCCAGCAGTTCAGGGGTTTGGCAGCCCCAGCATTTT.